A single sample gave rise to the 29 T cell receptor beta chains below, sequenced in a study of CD8+ T cells in alopecia areata. It was cDNA, reverse transcribed from extracted RNA, that served as the sequencing template. Profiling relied on immunoSEQ multiplex PCR, and the TCRdb table lists in-frame clones only, not all of them. Here the sample spans roughly 150,000 clones, around 60% being singletons. Material: CD4+ T cells sorted from blood, obtained at week 0. All receptors come from a human donor with alopecia areata.

This clone was seen a few times. The chain has TRBV29-1 and TRBJ2-2; unclear D gene. The CDR3 is 13 residues long. Germline V CDR1 and CDR2: SQVTM, ANQGSEA. Trimming stripped 6 bases from V and 1 base from J, with 9 bases between. Here the CDR3 reads CSVDQQNTGELFF. The CDR3 coding sequence is TGCAGCGTAGACCAACAGAACACCGGGGAGCTGTTTTTT.

The genes are TRBV4-1 and TRBJ1-2; the match to TRBD1 covers 7 bases. The length of the CDR3 is 14 residues. The germline V gene encodes CDR1 MGHRA and CDR2 YSYEKL. V lost 2 bases and J lost 4; bases outside the gene matches: 4. CDR3 DNA sequence: TGCGCCAGCAGCCAACCGGGACAGCTCTATGGCTACACCTTC. It is translated as CASSQPGQLYGYTF.

This chain links TRBV29-1 with TRBJ1-1; a possible D gene is TRBD1 (6 bases). V lost 7 bases, J lost 5 bases, and 17 bases lay in between. CDR3 length equals 13 residues. Per germline, CDR1 SQVTM and CDR2 ANQGSEA. The CDR3 coding sequence is TGCAGCGCCCGAGGGGGGCCGGGTACTGAAGCTTTCTTT. As protein: CSARGGPGTEAFF.

This chain connects TRBV21-1 to TRBJ1-3. TRBV21-1 is an annotated pseudogene. The CDR3 sequence is 14 residues long. CDR3 protein: CAGKAGSSGNTIYF. In DNA form, the CDR3 reads TGTGCCGGCAAGGCGGGCAGCTCTGGAAACACCATATATTTT.

The rearrangement joins TRBV7-9 to TRBJ2-7; D might be TRBD2 (6 bases). The V gene's germline CDR1 is SEHNR and CDR2 FQNEAQ (reference sequence). The CDR3 runs 14 residues. Trimming shortened V by 1 base and J by 2 bases, and 9 bases separated the two germline ends. CDR3 residues: CASSLGPGAYEQYF. CDR3 DNA: TGTGCCAGCAGCTTAGGACCGGGGGCCTACGAGCAGTACTTC.

This clone was counted between two and nine times. This chain connects TRBV29-1 to TRBJ1-2; a weak D match, TRBD1 (5 bases). CDR1 and CDR2 (germline): SQVTM, ANQGSEA. This CDR3 contains 13 residues. The V gene lost 4 bases and the J gene lost 7 bases, with 16 bases spanning the gap. DNA of the CDR3: TGCAGCGTTGCTGGCGGGGCAGGTTTTGGCTACACCTTC. This sequence encodes CSVAGGAGFGYTF.

The CDR3 DNA follows: TGTGCCAGCAGCTTAGCCCAGGACACTGAAGCTTTCTTT. Translating it yields CASSLAQDTEAFF. This chain links TRBV7-2 with TRBJ1-1; D not resolved. Germline V gene lookup returns CDR1 SGHTA and CDR2 FQGNSA. The CDR3 is made up of 13 amino acids. The V end was cut by 0 bases, the J end by 3 bases, with 5 bases between.

This chain uses TRBV29-1 with TRBJ1-4, with TRBD1 as a possible D gene (5 bases). This CDR3 region has 14 residues. Germline CDR1 SQVTM, CDR2 ANQGSEA. V lost 5 bases and J 4 bases, leaving 14 bases between the germline ends. This CDR3 is CSVLNEGHNEKLFF. The CDR3 bases are TGCAGCGTTCTCAACGAGGGGCATAATGAAAAACTGTTTTTT.

V and J are TRBV5-6 and TRBJ2-7; D possibly corresponds to TRBD1 (6 bases). CDR1 is SGHDT, CDR2 YYEEEE, per germline. Deletions cut 3 bases from V and 0 bases from J, with 13 bases between. The CDR3 extends over 15 amino acids. The CDR3: CASSSYGTNSYEQYF. The CDR3 nucleotides read TGTGCCAGCAGCTCTTATGGGACAAACTCCTACGAGCAGTACTTC.

This chain joins TRBV6-1 and TRBJ2-1; 11 bases are shared with TRBD1. The trim removed 5 bases at V and 7 bases at J, leaving 4 bases unmatched. CDR3 length: 14 amino acids. Per the germline V gene, CDR1 is MNHNS and CDR2 is SASEGT. Here the CDR3 reads CASSLDRGPNEQFF. The CDR3, as DNA: TGTGCCAGCAGTTTGGACAGGGGGCCGAATGAGCAGTTCTTC.

The CDR3 region has the DNA TGTGCCAGCAGCCCAGGTCTCGGGCCCACTGAAGCTTTCTTT. Amino acids: CASSPGLGPTEAFF. The V gene is TRBV7-2, the J gene TRBJ1-1; D remains ambiguous. Germline assignment: CDR1 SGHTA and CDR2 FQGNSA. This CDR3 is 14 amino acids long. The V gene lost 5 bases and the J gene lost 4 bases, with 14 bases spanning the gap.

This clone was seen just once. The rearrangement uses TRBV29-1 and TRBJ1-3, with TRBD1 matching 9 bases. CDR3 length equals 13 residues. V shed 6 bases and J 4 bases; nucleotides not matched to a gene: 4. Germline lookup yields CDR1 SQVTM and CDR2 ANQGSEA. The CDR3 here is CSVGGTGGNTIYF. CDR3 sequence (DNA): TGCAGCGTCGGGGGGACAGGGGGAAACACCATATATTTT.

The chain has TRBV29-1 and TRBJ2-7; D unclear. The CDR3 contains 13 residues. Germline CDR1 reads SQVTM; CDR2 reads ANQGSEA. The germline V and J ends were trimmed by 0 bases and 6 bases, with 12 bases remaining between them. CDR3 sequence: CSVEDQPGAEQYF. The CDR3 nucleotides are TGCAGCGTTGAAGATCAGCCAGGCGCCGAGCAGTACTTC.

V is TRBV30 and J is TRBJ2-7; D is unclear. V was trimmed by 1 base and J by 3 bases, leaving 7 bases between them. This CDR3 region has 12 residues. Germline CDR1 GTSNPN, CDR2 SVGIG (reference sequence). CDR3 DNA: TGTGCCTGGAGTGGGTCTGGCTACGAGCAGTACTTC. This translates into CAWSGSGYEQYF.

The rearrangement joins TRBV7-2 to TRBJ1-2; 7 bases are a match to TRBD1. J was trimmed by 13 bases and V by 4 bases; bases with no gene match: 9. Germline loops: CDR1 SGHTA, CDR2 FQGNSA. The CDR3 consists of 12 residues. The CDR3 protein is CASSSRTGYSTF. The CDR3 DNA reads as TGTGCCAGCAGCTCCCGGACAGGATACTCCACCTTC.

This chain links TRBV27 with TRBJ1-2, with D perhaps matching TRBD1 (6 bases). Per the germline V gene, CDR1 is MNHEY and CDR2 is SMNVEV (reference sequence). This CDR3 is built from 13 residues. V was clipped by 6 bases and J by 5 bases, with 13 bases between them. CDR3 protein: CASSPLTGYGYTF. The CDR3 nucleotides are TGTGCCAGCAGCCCCCTAACAGGGTATGGCTACACCTTC.

The genes are TRBV2 and TRBJ1-5, with 9 bases lining up with TRBD1. Trimming removed 4 bases from V and 9 bases from J; junction bases left unmatched: 7. Germline assignment: CDR1 SNHLY and CDR2 FYNNEI. This CDR3 spans 14 amino acids. The CDR3 is CASSAGQGYRPQHF. The CDR3 DNA reads TGTGCCAGCAGTGCGGGACAGGGATATAGGCCCCAGCATTTT.

The genes are TRBV29-1 and TRBJ2-7; a possible D gene is TRBD1 (6 bases). Germline-derived CDR1 and CDR2 are SQVTM and ANQGSEA. The CDR3 totals 13 residues. The V end lost 5 bases, the J end lost 1 base, and 12 bases lay between the germline ends. CDR3 sequence reads: CSVNQGFSYEQYF. The CDR3 region has the DNA TGCAGCGTTAACCAGGGGTTTTCCTACGAGCAGTACTTC.

The V call is TRBV27, the J call TRBJ2-4, with D possibly being TRBD1 (6 bases). This CDR3 region has 13 residues. Trimming stripped 7 bases from V and 9 bases from J, with 16 bases between. Per germline, CDR1 MNHEY and CDR2 SMNVEV (reference sequence). CDR3 DNA sequence: TGTGCCAGCACCCCCCAGGGGATGGGCATTCAGTACTTC. Protein sequence: CASTPQGMGIQYF.

The gene calls are TRBV29-1 and TRBJ2-5; 12 nucleotides align to TRBD2. CDR3 length equals 16 residues. Germline loops: CDR1 SQVTM, CDR2 ANQGSEA. V dropped 4 bases and J dropped 2; count of bases not matched to a gene: 8. Here the CDR3 DNA reads TGCAGCGTTGCGGGGACTAGCGGGTGGCGGCAAGAGACCCAGTACTTC. Translated: CSVAGTSGWRQETQYF.

V is TRBV5-1 and J is TRBJ1-1, with 8 nucleotides matching TRBD1. The germline gives CDR1 SGHRS, CDR2 YFSETQ. The CDR3 spans 17 residues. J gave up 1 base and V 3 bases, and 11 bases lay outside the gene matches. The CDR3 region is CASSSTRQGRGNTEAFF. In DNA, the CDR3 is TGCGCCAGCAGCTCTACAAGACAGGGGCGGGGGAACACTGAAGCTTTCTTT. Variable domain in full (rest from reference TRBV5-1 and TRBJ1-1): KAGVTQTPRYLIKTRGQQVTLSCSPISGHRSVSWYQQTPGQGLQFLFEYFSETQRNKGNFPGRFSGRQFSNSRSEMNVSTLELGDSALYLCASSSTRQGRGNTEAFFGQGTRLTVV.

The V call is TRBV5-1, the J call TRBJ2-5; possibly TRBD1 for D (6 bases). The CDR3 runs to 15 residues. Germline-derived CDR1 and CDR2 are SGHRS and YFSETQ. Trimming cost V 0 bases and J 2 bases, with 11 bases left between them. CDR3 sequence reads: CASSLEGDGQETQYF. CDR3 DNA sequence: TGCGCCAGCAGCTTGGAGGGGGACGGGCAAGAGACCCAGTACTTC.

The rearrangement links TRBV18 to TRBJ1-5; TRBD1 matches at 10 bases. CDR1 KGHSH and CDR2 LQKENI come from the germline V gene. The CDR3 loop spans 15 amino acids. V lost 0 bases, J lost 7 bases, and 3 bases stayed unmatched. Here the CDR3 DNA reads TGTGCCAGCTCACCACCCGGGACAGGGGAGCAGCCCCAGCATTTT. It is translated as CASSPPGTGEQPQHF.

The chain uses TRBV6-6 and TRBJ1-1; D is possibly TRBD1 (5 bases). The V end lost 6 bases, the J end lost 5 bases, and 10 bases lay between the germline ends. The germline V gene encodes CDR1 MNHNY and CDR2 SVGAGI (reference sequence). There are 12 residues in the CDR3. The CDR3 bases are TGTGCCAGCAGCTCCAGGGAGACTGAAGCTTTCTTT. Its translation: CASSSRETEAFF.

The V call is TRBV4-2, the J call TRBJ2-1, with 11 bases aligning to TRBD2. The V gene end was trimmed by 0 bases and the J gene end by 4 bases; junction bases not matched to a gene: 8. CDR1 is LGHNA, CDR2 YNFKEQ, per germline. This CDR3 contains 18 residues. The CDR3 is CASSQDTGLAGGYNEQFF. The CDR3 DNA is TGTGCCAGCAGCCAAGATACGGGCCTAGCGGGGGGATACAATGAGCAGTTCTTC.

The rearrangement joins TRBV9 to TRBJ2-6; no clear D gene. The CDR3 is 16 amino acids. Germline CDR1 and CDR2: SGDLS and YYNGEE. V lost 0 bases to trimming and J lost 0 bases, with 7 bases between them. This CDR3 is CASSVGPSSGANVLTF. The CDR3 coding sequence is TGTGCCAGCAGCGTAGGGCCTAGCTCTGGGGCCAACGTCCTGACTTTC.

The CDR3 sequence is CASSVSSGSPLHF. In DNA, the CDR3 is TGTGCCAGCAGCGTATCCAGTGGTTCACCCCTCCACTTT. The chain recombines TRBV9 with TRBJ1-6; no firm D call. The CDR3 has 13 amino acids. Per the germline V gene, CDR1 is SGDLS and CDR2 is YYNGEE. V was clipped by 1 base and J by 9 bases, with 8 bases between them.

The V and J genes are TRBV19 and TRBJ2-1; 8 bases map to TRBD1. The CDR3 contains 15 residues. The V gene's germline CDR1 is LNHDA and CDR2 SQIVND (reference sequence). Trimming took 1 base from V and 2 from J; bases not matched to a gene: 1. This CDR3 is CASSIGTGTYNEQFF. CDR3 bases: TGTGCCAGTAGTATAGGGACAGGGACCTACAATGAGCAGTTCTTC.

For the CDR3, the DNA is TGTGCCAGCAGTCGGGTTTCCGGGGAGCTGTTTTTT. Protein: CASSRVSGELFF. The genes are TRBV2 and TRBJ2-2; the D is unclear. Germline V gene data show CDR1 as SNHLY and CDR2 as FYNNEI. V lost 5 bases to trimming and J lost 6 bases, with 7 bases between them. The CDR3 length is 12 residues.